The 9 T cell receptor beta chains below all came from one sample that was sequenced in a study of neurological immune-mediated disorders. MiXCR, run by TCRdb on the 5' RACE reads, gives a single entry per CDR3 protein. The sample has 24,000 or so distinct CDR3 sequences; roughly 2.7% are singletons. The sequenced material came from PBMCs. The receptor set was obtained from a woman in her forties or fifties with multiple sclerosis.

This clonotype was seen many times. Here the CDR3 reads CSNVRTGSEETQYF. CDR3 DNA: TGCAGTAATGTCCGGACAGGAAGTGAAGAGACCCAGTACTTC. The chain carries TRBV20-1 and TRBJ2-5, with TRBD1 matching over 7 bases. With 8 bases clipped from V and 3 bases from J, the junction kept 12 bases outside the gene matches. The CDR3 length is 14 residues. CDR1 is DFQATT and CDR2 is SNEGSKA in the germline V gene (reference sequence).

This clonotype was detected many times. V usage is TRBV6-6 and J usage is TRBJ1-4; D ambiguous. This CDR3 is built from 14 residues. V shed 6 bases and J shed 6 bases, with 14 bases lying between them. Germline V gene sequence: CDR1 MNHNY, CDR2 SVGAGI (reference sequence). In DNA form, the CDR3 reads TGTGCCAGCAGCCCGCCGGGAGGTTATGAAAAACTGTTTTTT. Translation gives CASSPPGGYEKLFF.

This clonotype came up a few times. The CDR3 reads CSAIYPGSSYEQYF. CDR3 nucleotide sequence: TGCAGTGCTATTTATCCAGGGAGCTCCTACGAGCAGTACTTC. This sequence joins TRBV20-1 and TRBJ2-7; D tentatively fits TRBD1 or TRBD2 (5 bases each). The CDR3 sequence is 14 residues long. Germline-derived CDR1 and CDR2 are DFQATT and SNEGSKA (reference sequence). With 4 bases removed from V and 0 bases from J, the gap between germline ends came to 13 bases.

The chain carries TRBV29-1 and TRBJ2-2, with D unresolved. V lost 4 bases, J lost 7 bases, and 7 bases lay in between. The CDR3 runs 11 residues. Germline loops: CDR1 SQVTM, CDR2 ANQGSEA. CDR3 DNA sequence: TGCAGCGTTGGTGGGTACGGGGAGCTGTTTTTT. It specifies CSVGGYGELFF.

This clonotype came up many times. The chain couples TRBV7-9 to TRBJ2-5; D is tentatively TRBD1 or TRBD2 (7 bases each). Germline assignment: CDR1 SEHNR and CDR2 FQNEAQ (reference sequence). Trimming shortened V by 2 bases and J by 3 bases, and 13 bases separated the two germline ends. This CDR3 spans 15 amino acids. The chain's CDR3 is CASSLLTGREETQYF. CDR3 DNA: TGTGCCAGCAGCTTACTGACAGGGAGGGAAGAGACCCAGTACTTC.

The chain combines TRBV20-1 with TRBJ1-2; 9 bases map to TRBD1. This CDR3 comprises 12 residues. Germline trimming cut 3 bases from V and 7 bases from J; bases unmatched to any gene: 3. Germline CDR1 reads DFQATT; CDR2 reads SNEGSKA (reference sequence). The CDR3 coding sequence is TGCAGTGCTAGGGACAGGGGTGGTGGCTACACCTTC. Its translation: CSARDRGGGYTF.

Many counts were recorded for this clonotype. The chain uses TRBV7-9 and TRBJ2-1, with 13 nucleotides matching TRBD2. The V gene's germline CDR1 is SEHNR and CDR2 FQNEAQ (reference sequence). This CDR3 is built from 14 residues. The junction had 1 base not matched to a gene; V was cut back by 5 bases and J by 6 bases. The CDR3 DNA reads as TGTGCCAGCAGCCGGACTAGCGGGGGCAATGAGCAGTTCTTC. Protein: CASSRTSGGNEQFF. Combining the CDR3 with reference TRBV7-9 and TRBJ2-1 gives the whole variable domain DTGVSQNPRHKITKRGQNVTFRCDPISEHNRLYWYRQTLGQGPEFLTYFQNEAQLEKSRLLSDRFSAERPKGSFSTLEIQRTEQGDSAMYLCASSRTSGGNEQFFGPGTRLTVL.

The table lists this clonotype with many counts. V usage is TRBV20-1 and J usage is TRBJ2-6; D uncertain. V was pared by 4 bases and J by 0 bases, with 10 bases between. The CDR3 sequence is 15 residues long. Germline CDR1 reads DFQATT; CDR2 reads SNEGSKA (reference sequence). The CDR3 spells CSAITAASGANVLTF. In DNA, the CDR3 is TGCAGTGCTATTACAGCTGCCTCTGGGGCCAACGTCCTGACTTTC.

The chain links TRBV24-1 to TRBJ2-3; D perhaps matches TRBD1 (5 bases). The V and J ends lost 2 bases and 7 bases respectively, with 12 bases between them. The germline V gene has CDR1 KGHDR and CDR2 SFDVKD. The CDR3 spans 14 residues. The CDR3 DNA reads as TGTGCCACCAGTGATTCTGGGGCCGCTTATACGCAGTATTTT. Amino acids: CATSDSGAAYTQYF.